This is a list of T cell receptor beta chains from one sample in a study of cytomegalovirus exposure and HLA in healthy donors. Profiling relied on immunoSEQ multiplex PCR, and the TCRdb table lists in-frame clones only, not all of them. The table lists around 130,000 clones, under 90% of them singletons, with about 3% in the top ten. The specimen sequenced was PBMCs. The receptor set was obtained from a man younger than 45 in good health and CMV-seronegative. Each CDR3 is given with its conserved first and last residue. The order of the fields is CDR3 protein, CDR3 DNA, D gene, J gene, clone size, V gene. D genes are given only for firm matches. Clone size appears in some rows only: once, few, many, or a class for an expanded clone.

CSVDRSLGETQYF | TGCAGCGTTGATAGGAGTTTAGGCGAGACCCAGTACTTC | NA | TRBJ2-5 | NA | TRBV29-1
CASSLRGFGNTIYF | TGTGCCAGCAGCTTGAGGGGTTTCGGAAACACCATATATTTT | NA | TRBJ1-3 | NA | TRBV5-8
CAIAQGPDYEQYF | TGTGCCATCGCGCAGGGGCCCGACTACGAGCAGTACTTC | NA | TRBJ2-7 | NA | TRBV7-2
CASSLDSLQETQYF | TGTGCCAGCAGCCTAGACAGTCTCCAAGAGACCCAGTACTTC | NA | TRBJ2-5 | NA | TRBV28
CSVHEVMNTEAFF | TGCAGCGTTCACGAGGTGATGAACACTGAAGCTTTCTTT | NA | TRBJ1-1 | NA | TRBV29-1
CASSEAYEQYF | TGCGCCAGCAGCGAGGCCTACGAGCAGTACTTC | NA | TRBJ2-7 | NA | TRBV5-1
CASSYDRMNTEAFF | TGTGCCAGCAGTTACGACAGGATGAACACTGAAGCTTTCTTT | NA | TRBJ1-1 | NA | TRBV6-6
CASSLAGNEKLFF | TGTGCCAGCAGCTTGGCGGGTAATGAAAAACTGTTTTTT | NA | TRBJ1-4 | NA | TRBV5-4
CASSPPGLAGGQYEQYF | TGTGCCAGCTCACCGCCCGGACTAGCGGGGGGGCAGTACGAGCAGTACTTC | TRBD2 | TRBJ2-7 | NA | TRBV18
CASSLQQGALGYTF | TGTGCCAGCAGCTTACAGCAGGGGGCTCTTGGCTACACCTTC | TRBD1 | TRBJ1-2 | NA | TRBV7-2
CASRRGGTYEQYF | TGCGCCAGCCGGCGGGGGGGCACCTACGAGCAGTACTTC | TRBD2 | TRBJ2-7 | NA | TRBV5-1
CASSSAAGPVDSPLHF | TGTGCCAGCAGCTCAGCAGCAGGGCCCGTAGATTCACCCCTCCACTTT | NA | TRBJ1-6 | NA | TRBV5-4
CASSLQGYEQYF | TGTGCCAGTAGTCTACAGGGCTACGAGCAGTACTTC | NA | TRBJ2-7 | NA | TRBV19
CASRGAGYEQYF | TGTGCCAGTAGAGGGGCTGGGTACGAGCAGTACTTC | NA | TRBJ2-7 | NA | TRBV19
CASSLELAEFTDTQYF | TGTGCCAGCAGCTTAGAGCTAGCGGAGTTCACAGATACGCAGTATTTT | TRBD2 | TRBJ2-3 | NA | TRBV7-9
CASRARGRGDTQYF | TGTGCCAGCAGGGCCAGGGGGCGCGGAGATACGCAGTATTTT | TRBD1 | TRBJ2-3 | NA | TRBV7-2
CASSLAGGQGLNSPLHF | TGCGCCAGCAGCTTGGCAGGAGGACAGGGGTTGAATTCACCCCTCCACTTT | TRBD1 | TRBJ1-6 | NA | TRBV5-1
CASSFTGNEAFF | TGCGCCAGCAGCTTCACAGGGAATGAAGCTTTCTTT | NA | TRBJ1-1 | few | TRBV5-1
CASSLESQGWGETQYF | TGCGCCAGCAGCTTAGAATCACAGGGATGGGGGGAGACCCAGTACTTC | NA | TRBJ2-5 | NA | TRBV5-1
CASSLTGQGNQPQHF | TGTGCCAGCTCACTTACGGGACAGGGGAACCAGCCCCAGCATTTT | TRBD1 | TRBJ1-5 | NA | TRBV18
CASSVEPGAVYGYTF | TGTGCCAGCAGCGTAGAACCAGGGGCCGTATATGGCTACACCTTC | NA | TRBJ1-2 | NA | TRBV9
CASSLYGGTYEQYF | TGTGCCAGCAGCTTATATGGAGGAACCTACGAGCAGTACTTC | NA | TRBJ2-7 | NA | TRBV7-2
CASSYDEVGLRRTQETQYF | TGTGCCAGCAGTTATGATGAGGTGGGACTACGACGAACCCAAGAGACCCAGTACTTC | TRBD2 | TRBJ2-5 | once | TRBV5-4
CASSEGGNSPLHF | TGTGCCAGCAGTGAAGGGGGGAATTCACCCCTCCACTTT | NA | TRBJ1-6 | NA | TRBV25-1
CASSDSGTGAEGYTF | TGCGCCAGCAGTGATTCCGGGACAGGGGCGGAAGGCTACACCTTC | TRBD1 | TRBJ1-2 | few | TRBV10-1
CASSIENQGNTGELFF | TGTGCCAGTAGTATAGAGAATCAGGGTAACACCGGGGAGCTGTTTTTT | NA | TRBJ2-2 | once | TRBV19